This TCR beta chain was found in a study of blood T cell repertoires in COVID-19. The CDR3 is 15 amino acids. V lost 5 bases and J lost 5, with 18 bases in between. Germline CDR1 reads LNHNV; CDR2 reads YYDKDF (reference sequence). The repertoire was sequenced with immunoSEQ multiplex PCR; TCRdb's copy has only in-frame clones and lacks some. The data contain approximately 170,000 clones, around 83% of them singletons. The sequenced sample was peripheral blood. This sequence originates from a woman aged 70-85 years who had recovered from COVID-19. The V and J genes are TRBV15 and TRBJ1-1, with D perhaps TRBD1 (6 bases). The CDR3 DNA follows: TGTGCCACCAGCCCGGAGGGGGGGGTGAGGACTGAAGCTTTCTTT. Protein sequence: CATSPEGGVRTEAFF.